The 26 T cell receptor beta chains reported below all come from one sample, sequenced in a study of Graves' ophthalmopathy and Graves' hyperthyroidism. The authors amplified TCR beta CDR3 regions from RNA transcripts. Amplification began with first-round RT-PCR using HTBI primers, then second-round multiplex PCR was performed. MiXCR, applied by TCRdb to the multiplex PCR reads, yields one record per CDR3 protein. The repertoire consists of 300,000 to 500,000 distinct CDR3 sequences, with 15% occurring once and the leading ten covering roughly 7%. The sequencing sample was made of peripheral blood. These receptors all come from a woman aged 18-29 years with stable Graves' hyperthyroidism.

This clonotype came up many times. The CDR3 sequence is CASSPDPEGNTEAFF. The CDR3 region has the DNA TGTGCCAGCAGCCCTGACCCGGAGGGTAACACTGAAGCTTTCTTT. The chain joins TRBV14 to TRBJ1-1, with D unresolved. CDR1 SGHDN and CDR2 FVKESK come from the germline V gene. Trimming cost V 4 bases and J 2 bases, with 14 bases left between them. The CDR3 is 15 amino acids.

The J gene is TRBJ2-5, the V gene TRBV6-1; maybe TRBD1 (6 bases). Germline CDR1 is MNHNS and CDR2 is SASEGT. This CDR3 has 14 residues. Trimming pared 6 bases from V and 2 bases from J, leaving 13 bases between. CDR3 coding DNA: TGTGCCAGCAGCCGCGGACAGCTACAAGAGACCCAGTACTTC. Amino acids: CASSRGQLQETQYF.

This clonotype came up a few times. The V and J genes are TRBV20-1 and TRBJ2-3; perhaps TRBD1 as D (7 bases). The CDR3 covers 17 residues. Per the germline V gene, CDR1 is DFQATT and CDR2 is SNEGSKA (reference sequence). V lost 5 bases and J lost 5, with 26 bases in between. The CDR3 loop reads CSAFGKNRGAGQDTQYF. The CDR3 nucleotides read TGCAGTGCTTTTGGGAAAAACAGGGGCGCGGGGCAAGATACGCAGTATTTT.

The chain uses TRBV24-1 and TRBJ2-7; unclear D gene. Germline lookup yields CDR1 KGHDR and CDR2 SFDVKD. The length of the CDR3 is 12 residues. CDR3 coding DNA: TGTGCCACCAGTGACCCACTCGCCGGGCAGTGCGTC. This encodes CATSDPLAGQCV.

This clonotype was found a few times. The rearrangement links TRBV27 to TRBJ2-7; 9 positions agree with TRBD2. Germline V lookup: CDR1 MNHEY, CDR2 SMNVEV (reference sequence). The CDR3 is made up of 15 amino acids. Unmatched junction bases numbered 8, after V lost 3 bases and J lost 5 bases. CDR3 sequence: CASSLGTSGLNEQYF. DNA for the CDR3: TGTGCCAGCAGTTTGGGAACTAGCGGGCTGAACGAGCAGTACTTC.

There are many counts of this clonotype. The chain is built from TRBV5-1 and TRBJ2-5; D remains unclear. The V end was cut by 1 base, the J end by 4 bases, with 8 bases between. This CDR3 contains 13 residues. Germline V gene data show CDR1 as SGHRS and CDR2 as YFSETQ. CDR3 in DNA: TGCGCCAGCAGCTTGCAGCACGGAGAGACCCAGTACTTC. This codes for CASSLQHGETQYF.

At least ten counts were recorded for this clonotype. The V and J genes are TRBV7-2 and TRBJ1-1; D is unresolved. Germline assignment: CDR1 SGHTA and CDR2 FQGNSA. The CDR3 totals 14 residues. Between the trimmed V and J ends, which lost 4 bases and 1 base, there was a span of 10 bases. The CDR3 reads CASSSGMSNTEAFF. CDR3 bases: TGTGCCAGCAGCTCCGGGATGTCGAACACTGAAGCTTTCTTT.

The V and J genes are TRBV6-1 and TRBJ1-1; tentatively, D is TRBD1 (6 bases). The CDR3 is 14 amino acids. CDR1 and CDR2 (germline): MNHNS, SASEGT. Trimming left V 3 bases short and J 4 bases short, with 12 bases between. CDR3 loop: CASSEPGGGTEAFF. The CDR3 nucleotides read TGTGCCAGCAGTGAGCCCGGAGGGGGCACTGAAGCTTTCTTT.

This chain links TRBV5-1 with TRBJ1-1; D gene unclear. Germline V gives CDR1 SGHRS, CDR2 YFSETQ. V was shortened by 1 base and J by 11 bases, with 15 bases between the two germline ends. The CDR3 totals 13 residues. The CDR3: CASSLKGPSGAFF. The CDR3 nucleotides are TGCGCCAGCAGCTTGAAGGGCCCATCCGGTGCTTTCTTT.

About this clonotype itself: This CDR3 fails to terminate in the conserved phenylalanine or tryptophan, so it likely reflects a read error. It is unclear where the CDR3 begins or ends on the DNA, so no DNA is shown, and the CDR3 is as TCRdb lists it. The V gene is TRBV2, the J gene TRBJ2-2. Including both end residues, the CDR3 is 14 amino acids long. CDR1 and CDR2 from the germline V gene are SNHLY and FYNNEI. This CDR3 reads CASSVDRATGELCL.

On this clonotype: The germline gene is not matched at one end of the junction; a read error may be the cause. The chain uses TRBV6-1 and TRBJ2-5, with D unresolved. This CDR3 comprises 14 residues. Germline V lookup: CDR1 MNHNS, CDR2 SASEGT. The CDR3 loop reads CASNPLWLSETQYF. The CDR3 nucleotides are TGTGCCAGCAACCCCTTATGGCTATCGGAGACGCAGTACTTC.

This clonotype has at least ten counts. V and J are TRBV20-1 and TRBJ2-5; TRBD2 aligns across 9 bases. CDR1 is DFQATT and CDR2 is SNEGSKA in the germline V gene (reference sequence). CDR3 length: 14 residues. After removal of 3 bases from V and 1 base from J, the junction contained 3 bases not matched to a gene. CDR3 in DNA: TGCAGTGCTAGTTCTAGCGGGGTCCAAGAGACCCAGTACTTC. This encodes CSASSSGVQETQYF.

This clonotype was recorded at least ten times. The rearrangement uses TRBV6-2 or TRBV6-3 and TRBJ1-5; D might be TRBD1 (5 bases). The CDR3 covers 15 residues. CDR1 MNHEY and CDR2 SVGEGT come from the germline V gene. The V end lost 10 bases, the J end lost 0 bases, and 16 bases lay between the germline ends. The CDR3 region is CATRPGLYSNQPQHF. As DNA, the CDR3 is TGTGCCACCCGCCCGGGACTGTATAGCAATCAGCCCCAGCATTTT.

This clonotype was counted once. One junction end disagrees with the germline gene, perhaps due to a read error. The chain employs TRBV20-1 and TRBJ1-1; no reliable D call. Germline-derived CDR1 and CDR2 are DFQATT and SNEGSKA (reference sequence). The CDR3 is 14 residues long. For the CDR3, the DNA is TGCAGTGCTAGCCCCGACATAATGAACACTGATGCTTTCTTT. Its protein product is CSASPDIMNTDAFF.

This clonotype was recorded many times. J is TRBJ2-2 and V is TRBV11-1; 7 bases fit TRBD2. There are 15 residues in the CDR3. Germline assignment: CDR1 SGHAT and CDR2 FQDESV (reference sequence). The ends lost 5 bases at V and 2 bases at J; junction bases unmatched: 5. CDR3 sequence reads: CASSDGRFNTGELFF. In DNA form, the CDR3 reads TGTGCCAGCAGCGACGGGAGGTTTAACACCGGGGAGCTGTTTTTT.

The chain has TRBV6-1 and TRBJ1-1; 7 positions agree with TRBD1. The V gene's germline CDR1 is MNHNS and CDR2 SASEGT. CDR3 length equals 15 residues. After removal of 6 bases from V and 4 bases from J, the junction contained 11 bases not matched to a gene. CDR3 DNA: TGTGCCAGCAGGGACAGGCCCGGGGATGGCACTGAAGCTTTCTTT. Translating it yields CASRDRPGDGTEAFF.

This rearrangement joins TRBV29-1 to TRBJ2-5; D unresolved. CDR1 and CDR2 from the germline V gene are SQVTM and ANQGSEA. V lost 4 bases, J lost 5 bases, and 11 bases lay in between. The CDR3 totals 12 residues. The CDR3 spells CSVATSYETQYF. CDR3 DNA: TGCAGCGTTGCAACTTCTTACGAGACCCAGTACTTC.

In its sample, this clonotype was seen many times. V and J are TRBV6-1 and TRBJ1-1; unclear D gene. With 6 bases removed from V and 5 bases from J, the gap between germline ends came to 19 bases. Germline V gene data show CDR1 as MNHNS and CDR2 as SASEGT. The CDR3 length is 15 residues. CDR3 sequence: CASRVNQDRGTEAFF. The DNA of the CDR3 is TGTGCCAGCAGAGTAAATCAGGATAGAGGGACTGAAGCTTTCTTT.

In the case of this clonotype: A much larger clone differs by one base, so this may be a read error. The missing conserved phenylalanine or tryptophan at the end of this CDR3 makes a read error likely. This rearrangement joins TRBV4-1 to TRBJ2-7; a weak D match, TRBD1 (6 bases). Per the germline V gene, CDR1 is MGHRA and CDR2 is YSYEKL. The CDR3 extends over 15 amino acids. Between the trimmed V and J ends, which lost 0 bases and 2 bases, there was a span of 11 bases. The CDR3 loop is CASSQDSGQTYEQYS. In DNA form, the CDR3 reads TGCGCCAGCAGCCAAGATTCCGGACAGACCTACGAGCAGTACTCC.

This clonotype was recorded only once. This sequence joins TRBV6-2 or TRBV6-3 and TRBJ2-5, with 9 bases identical to TRBD1. CDR3 size: 16 residues. V lost 4 bases and J lost 5; bases outside the gene matches: 11. The V gene's germline CDR1 is MNHEY and CDR2 SVGEGT. Written as DNA, the CDR3 is TGTGCCAGCAGTTCACAGAGGACAGGGGCATCGGAGACCCAGTACTTC. Translation: CASSSQRTGASETQYF.

This sequence joins TRBV19 and TRBJ2-4; 8 bases map to TRBD2. V was pared by 8 bases and J by 4 bases, with 4 bases of the junction left unmatched. The CDR3 spans 13 residues. The germline V gene has CDR1 LNHDA and CDR2 SQIVND (reference sequence). The CDR3 sequence is CASPGTRKNIQYF. CDR3 coding DNA: TGTGCCAGTCCCGGGACTAGAAAAAACATTCAGTACTTC.

This clonotype was recorded once. The chain employs TRBV12-3 or TRBV12-4 and TRBJ1-2; D remains ambiguous. CDR3 length: 13 amino acids. Trimming left V 4 bases short and J 3 bases short, with 9 bases between. CDR3 sequence: CASSWRKHYGYTF. The CDR3 nucleotides read TGTGCCAGCAGTTGGAGGAAACACTATGGCTACACCTTC.

This clonotype was seen ten or more times. The rearrangement uses TRBV20-1 and TRBJ1-5; TRBD1 aligns across 8 bases. Germline CDR1 reads DFQATT; CDR2 reads SNEGSKA (reference sequence). The CDR3 spans 15 residues. Losses at the gene ends were 0 bases for V and 6 bases for J; bases not matched to a gene: 7. The CDR3 bases are TGCAGTGCTAGAGAGTCCAGGGGGCCGGGTCAGCCCCAGCATTTT. Amino acid sequence: CSARESRGPGQPQHF.

This clonotype was recorded at least ten times. The rearrangement uses TRBV7-2 and TRBJ2-7; no reliable D call. The CDR3 has 13 amino acids. The V end was cut by 5 bases, the J end by 2 bases, with 10 bases between. From germline, CDR1 is SGHTA and CDR2 FQGNSA. The CDR3 DNA reads as TGTGCCAGCAGCGTAGTGGGTCCCTACGAGCAGTACTTC. Protein: CASSVVGPYEQYF.

Only a few counts were recorded for this clonotype. The chain carries TRBV3-1 and TRBJ1-1; no definite D call. The V end lost 4 bases, the J end lost 11 bases, and 14 bases lay between the germline ends. The CDR3 sequence is 12 residues long. Germline V gives CDR1 LGHDT, CDR2 YNNKEL (reference sequence). CDR3 DNA: TGTGCCAGCAGCCCCCACGGGGAAGAGGCTTTCTTT. As protein: CASSPHGEEAFF.

In its sample, this clonotype was seen once. No conserved phenylalanine or tryptophan is present at the end of the CDR3, so a read error is the likely explanation. V usage is TRBV27 and J usage is TRBJ1-1; D not resolved. CDR1 is MNHEY, CDR2 SMNVEV, per germline (reference sequence). CDR3 length: 14 amino acids. The V gene lost 3 bases and the J gene lost 0 bases, with 8 bases spanning the gap. The CDR3 region has the DNA TGTGCCAGCAGTTTTAGGACCTTGAACACTGAAGCTTTCTAT. Residues: CASSFRTLNTEAFY.